Sequencing of this T cell receptor beta chain was carried out in a study of cytomegalovirus exposure and HLA in healthy donors. Study-wide points: Through in vitro validation, a few CMV-associated chains were shown to be specific for CMV antigens. Published work reported that the classifier diagnosed cytomegalovirus status with high specificity and sensitivity.

The PCR had 60 Vbeta and 13 Jbeta primers. As processed by the authors: In a later analysis, of approximately 81 million unique beta chains, about 12 million appeared in at least two donors. Sequencing used immunoSEQ multiplex PCR; TCRdb keeps in-frame clones, though not all of them. V, J and clone size are taken as reported in that table, and D and trimming were inferred from the DNA itself. The table records about 160,000 clones, roughly 77% of them present only once. To note about this clone: Its matching antigen is unknown.

Germline V CDR1 and CDR2: MDHEN, SYDVKM. This CDR3 contains 13 residues. V was shortened by 8 bases and J by 6 bases, with 13 bases between the two germline ends. The sequence was collected from a man aged 25 to 40 in good health and CMV-seropositive. The sequencing sample was made of PBMCs. The chain is built from TRBV28 and TRBJ2-2; TRBD2 is a possible D gene (6 bases). The CDR3 DNA reads as TGTGCCAGCGGGGGAGGTAATGCCGGGGAGCTGTTTTTT. Translating gives CASGGGNAGELFF.